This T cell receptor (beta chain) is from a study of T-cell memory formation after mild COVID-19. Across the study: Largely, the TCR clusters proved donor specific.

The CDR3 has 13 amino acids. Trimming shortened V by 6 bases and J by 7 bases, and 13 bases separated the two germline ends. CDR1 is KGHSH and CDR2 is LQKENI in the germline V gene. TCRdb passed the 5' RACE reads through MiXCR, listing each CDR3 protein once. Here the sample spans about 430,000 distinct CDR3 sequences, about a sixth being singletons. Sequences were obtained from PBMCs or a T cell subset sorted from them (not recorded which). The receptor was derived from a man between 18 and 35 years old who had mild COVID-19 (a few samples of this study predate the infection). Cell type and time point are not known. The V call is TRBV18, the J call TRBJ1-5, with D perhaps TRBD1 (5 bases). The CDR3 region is CASSQGVRQPQHF. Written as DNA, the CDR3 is TGTGCCAGCTCCCAGGGTGTACGGCAGCCCCAGCATTTT.